The 3 T cell receptor beta chains below all came from one sample that was sequenced in a study of regulatory T cells in long-lasting Graves disease. Time point reported: newly diagnosed GD, antithyroid drugs for less than 3 months. RNA isolated from PBMCs was used to make the TCR library. The authors built TCR beta libraries using iRepertoire HTBI primers and Arm-PCR of CDR3 regions. TCRdb redid the calling of the multiplex PCR reads with MiXCR, one entry per CDR3 protein. The sample includes approximately 490,000 distinct CDR3 sequences, 15% to 20% seen only once; the top ten take approximately 12%. The same data also went into a second study, on T cells in Graves' hyperthyroidism and ophthalmopathy.

Sequencing used peripheral blood mononuclear cells (PBMCs), obtained at new diagnosis, from a patient treated with antithyroid drugs. These receptors came from a man aged 40-55 years with Graves disease.

There are many counts of this clonotype. The chain has TRBV7-9 and TRBJ2-1; D not resolved. Trimming cost V 9 bases and J 1 base, with 4 bases left between them. The germline CDR1 and CDR2 sequences are SEHNR and FQNEAQ (reference sequence). The CDR3 is 11 residues long. Here the CDR3 DNA reads TGTGCCAGTCCTTCCTACAATGAGCAGTTCTTC. The encoded protein is CASPSYNEQFF.

This clonotype was seen many times. The chain employs TRBV30 and TRBJ1-5; no definite D call. CDR1 and CDR2 (germline): GTSNPN, SVGIG (reference sequence). V dropped 0 bases and J dropped 4 bases, with 10 bases sitting between them. The CDR3 extends over 14 amino acids. CDR3 nucleotide sequence: TGTGCCTGGAGTGTAACCGGTTCGAATCAGCCCCAGCATTTT. It translates to CAWSVTGSNQPQHF.

This clonotype was seen a handful of times. The J gene is TRBJ2-2, the V gene TRBV24-1; perhaps D is TRBD1 or TRBD2 (6 bases each). This CDR3 region has 13 residues. Germline V lookup: CDR1 KGHDR, CDR2 SFDVKD. The V and J ends lost 9 bases and 5 bases respectively, with 12 bases between them. The CDR3 DNA sequence: TGTGCCACCGGGGGGCGGACAACCGGGGAGCTGTTTTTT. This encodes CATGGRTTGELFF.